The 22 T cell receptor beta chains given below trace back to one sample, sequenced in a study of blood T cells in healthy people across ages. A second PCR, run for about 7 to 11 cycles, used a sample-barcoded 5' primer plus a J-beta primer mix. TCRdb passed the 5' RACE reads through MiXCR, listing each CDR3 protein once. The table lists hundreds of thousands of distinct CDR3 sequences, about 43% of them singletons. The specimen sequenced was blood. These receptors were obtained from a man older than 75 in good health.

This chain connects TRBV7-2 to TRBJ2-1; 7 bases map to TRBD1. This CDR3 is built from 14 residues. V gave up 5 bases and J gave up 6 bases; unmatched junction bases: 7. Germline V gives CDR1 SGHTA, CDR2 FQGNSA. The CDR3 DNA follows: TGTGCCAGCAGCCAAGCTAGACAGGGCAATGAGCAGTTCTTC. Residues: CASSQARQGNEQFF. Drawing the rest from reference TRBV7-2 and TRBJ2-1, the complete variable domain is GAGVSQSPSNKVTEKGKDVELRCDPISGHTALYWYRQSLGQGLEFLIYFQGNSAPDKSGLPSDRFSAERTGGSVSTLTIQRTQQEDSAVYLCASSQARQGNEQFFGPGTRLTVL.

This clonotype appeared a few times. The V call is TRBV9, the J call TRBJ2-5; possible D gene TRBD1, 6 bases. Trimming stripped 4 bases from V and 0 bases from J, with 16 bases between. The germline CDR1 and CDR2 sequences are SGDLS and YYNGEE. This CDR3 comprises 16 residues. The CDR3 DNA reads TGTGCCAGCAGCCAGGGGAACAGAGCTTACCAAGAGACCCAGTACTTC. This codes for CASSQGNRAYQETQYF.

The genes are TRBV28 and TRBJ1-5; D remains unclear. Trimming removed 5 bases at V and 6 bases at J, with 14 bases between. From germline, CDR1 is MDHEN and CDR2 SYDVKM. This CDR3 region has 14 residues. The CDR3 spells CASSPTLIGQPQHF. The CDR3 nucleotides are TGTGCCAGCAGTCCGACCCTTATCGGTCAGCCCCAGCATTTT.

This clonotype has a handful of counts. The J gene is TRBJ1-5, the V gene TRBV28; weak D call: TRBD1 (6 bases). Germline assignment: CDR1 MDHEN and CDR2 SYDVKM. The CDR3 has 14 residues. Trimming left V 11 bases short and J 5 bases short, with 19 bases between. The CDR3: CASLQGSVDQPQHF. DNA for the CDR3: TGTGCCTCCCTCCAGGGGAGTGTGGATCAGCCCCAGCATTTT.

A note on this clonotype: The germline gene is not matched at one end of the junction; a read error may be the cause. The chain recombines TRBV9 with TRBJ2-1; D is uncertain. CDR3 length equals 13 residues. Germline V lookup: CDR1 SGDLS, CDR2 YYNGEE. CDR3 bases: TGTGCCAGCAGCGTGAGCTCCTACAGTGAGCAGTTCTTC. This codes for CASSVSSYSEQFF.

This clonotype showed up just a few times. The V gene is TRBV29-1, the J gene TRBJ2-1, with a weak D call TRBD2 (5 bases). Trimming shortened V by 5 bases and J by 2 bases, and 16 bases separated the two germline ends. The CDR3 has 15 amino acids. Germline loops: CDR1 SQVTM, CDR2 ANQGSEA. Written as DNA, the CDR3 is TGCAGCGTTAAGGGCCGGAGTAGCGCCTACAATGAGCAGTTCTTC. Protein: CSVKGRSSAYNEQFF.

The CDR3 DNA follows: TGTGCCAGCAGCGTAGTCACAGGGAGGGCAGAGACCCAGTACTTC. It translates to CASSVVTGRAETQYF. The chain joins TRBV9 to TRBJ2-5; D perhaps matches TRBD2 (7 bases). CDR1 and CDR2 (germline): SGDLS, YYNGEE. The CDR3 runs 15 residues. Trimming removed 0 bases at V and 4 bases at J, with 13 bases between.

This clonotype was seen a handful of times. Here the CDR3 DNA reads TGTGCCAGCAGTCCGGGGGGACGGGGGACCCAGTACTTC. The encoded protein is CASSPGGRGTQYF. This sequence joins TRBV11-2 and TRBJ2-5; TRBD2 matches 7 bases. The germline gives CDR1 SGHAT, CDR2 FQNNGV. J gave up 7 bases and V 6 bases, and 8 bases lay outside the gene matches. The CDR3 sequence is 13 residues long.

This chain joins TRBV7-9 and TRBJ2-1; 8 bases line up with TRBD1. Germline CDR1 is SEHNR and CDR2 is FQNEAQ (reference sequence). The ends lost 5 bases at V and 0 bases at J; junction bases unmatched: 6. The CDR3 consists of 16 residues. The DNA for the CDR3 is TGTGCCAGCAGCGGGGCTACAGGGGGCTCCTACAATGAGCAGTTCTTC. Protein sequence: CASSGATGGSYNEQFF.

Written as DNA, the CDR3 is TGCGCCAGCAGCCCTCAAGTCTTTCGAGGCTACACCTTC. Protein: CASSPQVFRGYTF. The genes are TRBV4-3 and TRBJ1-2; D remains unclear. The CDR3 is 13 residues long. Germline CDR1 reads LGHNA; CDR2 reads YSLEER. The V end lost 4 bases, the J end lost 8 bases, and 14 bases lay between the germline ends.

The chain combines TRBV20-1 with TRBJ2-1; 7 nucleotides align to TRBD2. CDR3 size: 14 residues. With V trimmed by 3 bases and J by 1 base, 3 bases remained unmatched. Germline lookup yields CDR1 DFQATT and CDR2 SNEGSKA (reference sequence). The chain's CDR3 is CSASGRFSYNEQFF. The CDR3 coding sequence is TGCAGTGCTAGCGGGAGGTTTTCCTACAATGAGCAGTTCTTC.

CDR3 protein: CASSGSGTGYNEQFF. The DNA for the CDR3 is TGTGCCAGCAGTGGCTCCGGGACAGGGTACAATGAGCAGTTCTTC. The gene calls are TRBV25-1 and TRBJ2-1; 9 nucleotides agree with TRBD1. From germline, CDR1 is MGHDK and CDR2 SYGVNS. There are 15 residues in the CDR3. The ends lost 4 bases at V and 4 bases at J; junction bases unmatched: 5.

This clonotype was seen many times. A clone one base away is much larger, so this may be a read error. The chain employs TRBV5-5 and TRBJ2-1, with 10 bases aligning to TRBD1. Per germline, CDR1 SGHKS and CDR2 YYEKEE (reference sequence). The CDR3 spans 15 residues. The junction had 6 bases not matched to a gene; V was cut back by 3 bases and J by 6 bases. The chain's CDR3 is CASSWGQGYSNEQFF. The CDR3 nucleotides are TGTGCCAGCAGCTGGGGACAGGGGTACTCCAATGAGCAGTTCTTC.

The chain combines TRBV28 with TRBJ1-5, with D perhaps matching TRBD1 (5 bases). With 7 bases removed from V and 5 bases from J, the gap between germline ends came to 18 bases. The germline V gene encodes CDR1 MDHEN and CDR2 SYDVKM. This CDR3 is built from 15 residues. The CDR3 protein is CASTAGLSGDQPQHF. The CDR3 nucleotides are TGTGCCAGCACCGCAGGGTTATCTGGCGATCAGCCCCAGCATTTT.

In nucleotides, the CDR3 is TGCAGTGCTAGAGCTAGCGGCCCCTCCTACAATGAGCAGTACTTC. This translates into CSARASGPSYNEQYF. This rearrangement joins TRBV20-1 to TRBJ2-7, with 7 nucleotides matching TRBD2. The CDR3 runs to 15 residues. V shed 1 base, J shed 7 bases, and the junction held 13 bases outside the gene matches. Germline V gives CDR1 DFQATT, CDR2 SNEGSKA (reference sequence).

This clonotype was counted between two and nine times. The V gene is TRBV4-1, the J gene TRBJ2-7, with 11 nucleotides matching TRBD2. This CDR3 is built from 19 residues. Trimming cost V 4 bases and J 3 bases; bases outside gene matches: 17. Germline loops: CDR1 MGHRA, CDR2 YSYEKL. In DNA form, the CDR3 reads TGCGCCAGCAGCCCGAGTAGAGGGCTAGCGGGAGGAGGCAACTACGAGCAGTACTTC. Translation gives CASSPSRGLAGGGNYEQYF.

In its sample, this clonotype was seen a few times. This sequence joins TRBV11-3 and TRBJ2-5; 9 nucleotides match TRBD1. CDR3 length: 17 amino acids. The trim removed 1 base at V and 0 bases at J, leaving 6 bases unmatched. Germline assignment: CDR1 SGHNT and CDR2 YENEEA. CDR3 region: CASSLGAGQGYQETQYF. The CDR3, as DNA: TGTGCCAGCAGCTTAGGGGCAGGACAGGGGTACCAAGAGACCCAGTACTTC.

The chain couples TRBV20-1 to TRBJ2-5; D uncertain. Trimming stripped 3 bases from V and 6 bases from J, with 17 bases between. CDR3 size: 14 residues. Per germline, CDR1 DFQATT and CDR2 SNEGSKA (reference sequence). CDR3 loop: CSASEAAGTKTQYF. The CDR3 nucleotides are TGCAGTGCTAGTGAGGCGGCAGGCACCAAGACCCAGTACTTC.

CDR3 loop: CSSKFGNEQFF. As DNA, the CDR3 is TGCAGCTCCAAATTCGGCAATGAGCAGTTCTTC. This chain connects TRBV29-1 to TRBJ2-1, with D unclear. This CDR3 comprises 11 residues. Germline loops: CDR1 SQVTM, CDR2 ANQGSEA. The V end was cut by 8 bases, the J end by 6 bases, with 11 bases between.

This clonotype was recorded a few times. The chain carries TRBV21-1 and TRBJ2-3; the DNA was not compared with TRBD1, the D call given in the table. TRBV21-1 is given as a pseudogene. The length of the CDR3 is 17 residues. This chain's CDR3 is CASSKPFPGHCTDTQYF. CDR3 sequence (DNA): TGTGCCAGCAGCAAACCTTTTCCGGGACATTGCACAGATACGCAGTATTTT.

This clonotype was seen only a few times. The V call is TRBV7-2, the J call TRBJ2-7; maybe TRBD1 (5 bases). V lost 3 bases, J lost 0 bases, and 12 bases lay in between. CDR1 SGHTA and CDR2 FQGNSA come from the germline V gene. The CDR3 extends over 15 amino acids. CDR3 amino acids: CASSFAGQNSYEQYF. The CDR3 nucleotides are TGTGCCAGCAGCTTCGCAGGGCAGAACTCCTACGAGCAGTACTTC.

The DNA of the CDR3 is TGTGCCAGCATTATGTCTCGCTCACGGGACAGATACAATGAGCAGTTCTTC. Its translation is CASIMSRSRDRYNEQFF. The chain combines TRBV2 with TRBJ2-1; 7 bases are a match to TRBD1. The length of the CDR3 is 17 residues. Per germline, CDR1 SNHLY and CDR2 FYNNEI. J lost 4 bases, V lost 7 bases, and 16 bases had no gene match.